This T cell receptor beta chain was sequenced during a study of shared clonotypes between healthy human individuals. The test was conducted at deep level. TCRdb's table, derived via immunoSEQ multiplex PCR, lists solely in-frame clones and lacks some. Here the sample spans a few million clones, about 90% being singletons. The V and J ends lost 3 bases and 0 bases respectively, with 6 bases between them. This CDR3 region has 15 residues. Germline V gives CDR1 MNHEY, CDR2 SVGAGI. Negatively enriched CD4+ T cells were divided by CD45RA into naive and memory. Notes on this clone: Other DNA sequences of this sample code for an identical CDR3.

V usage is TRBV6-5 and J usage is TRBJ2-6; D remains unclear. The specimen was naive CD4+ T cells from PBMCs. Subset: CD45RA+ positively selected. This TCR was recovered from a man between 18 and 35 years old in good health. Some clones in this sample may be carry-over from other donors' samples. CDR3 nucleotides: TGTGCCAGCAGTTATCAGAGCTCTGGGGCCAACGTCCTGACTTTC. Translation: CASSYQSSGANVLTF.